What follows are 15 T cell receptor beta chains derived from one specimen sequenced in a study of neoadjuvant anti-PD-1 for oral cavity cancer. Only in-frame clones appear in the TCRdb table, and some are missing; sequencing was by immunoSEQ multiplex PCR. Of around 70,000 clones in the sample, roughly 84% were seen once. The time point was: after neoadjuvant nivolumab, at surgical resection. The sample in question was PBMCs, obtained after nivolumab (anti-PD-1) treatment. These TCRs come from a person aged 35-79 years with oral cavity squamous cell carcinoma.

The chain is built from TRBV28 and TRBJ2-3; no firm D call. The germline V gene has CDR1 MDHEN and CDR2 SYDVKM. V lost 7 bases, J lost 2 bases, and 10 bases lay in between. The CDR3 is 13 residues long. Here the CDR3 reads CASTHGVTDTQYF. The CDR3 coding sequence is TGTGCCAGCACCCATGGTGTCACAGATACGCAGTATTTT.

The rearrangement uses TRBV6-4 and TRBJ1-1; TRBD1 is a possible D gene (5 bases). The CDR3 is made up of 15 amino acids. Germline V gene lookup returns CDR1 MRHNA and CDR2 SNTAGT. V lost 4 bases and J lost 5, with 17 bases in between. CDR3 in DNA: TGTGCCAGCAGTGTTTCAGGGACCCCGGGAACTGAAGCTTTCTTT. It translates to CASSVSGTPGTEAFF.

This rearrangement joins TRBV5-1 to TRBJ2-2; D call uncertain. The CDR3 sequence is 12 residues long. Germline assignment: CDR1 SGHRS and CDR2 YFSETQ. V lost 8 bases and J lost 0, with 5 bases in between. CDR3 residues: CASHTNTGELFF. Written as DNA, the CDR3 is TGCGCCAGTCACACGAACACCGGGGAGCTGTTTTTT.

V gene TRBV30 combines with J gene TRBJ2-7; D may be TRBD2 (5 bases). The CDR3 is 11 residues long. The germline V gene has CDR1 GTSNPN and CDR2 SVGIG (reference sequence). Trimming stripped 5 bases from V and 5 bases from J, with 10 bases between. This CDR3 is CAWSTRNEQYF. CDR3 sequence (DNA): TGTGCCTGGTCCACTAGAAACGAGCAGTACTTC.

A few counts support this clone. For the CDR3, the DNA is TGTGCCACTTCGGAGCCCGGTGAGGTGAACACTGAAGCTTTCTTT. Translation gives CATSEPGEVNTEAFF. The V gene is TRBV28, the J gene TRBJ1-1; D is undetermined. The CDR3 spans 15 residues. Germline values: CDR1 MDHEN, CDR2 SYDVKM. Trimming removed 10 bases at V and 0 bases at J, with 18 bases between.

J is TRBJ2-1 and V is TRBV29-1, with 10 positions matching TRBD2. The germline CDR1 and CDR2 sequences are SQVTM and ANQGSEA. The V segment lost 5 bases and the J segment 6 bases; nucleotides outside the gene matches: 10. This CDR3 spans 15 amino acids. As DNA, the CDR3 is TGCAGCGTTATTCCCCACGGACTAGCGGTCAATGAGCAGTTCTTC. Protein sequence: CSVIPHGLAVNEQFF.

In DNA form, the CDR3 reads TGTGCCAGCAGCTTAGCGGGGGAGGGGGTTTTTGTTCATGAGCAGTTCTTC. Amino acid sequence: CASSLAGEGVFVHEQFF. The chain employs TRBV7-8 and TRBJ2-1, with D possibly TRBD2 on 7 matching bases. The CDR3 length is 17 residues. Germline V CDR1 and CDR2: SGHVS, FQNEAQ. V dropped 0 bases and J dropped 8 bases, with 20 bases sitting between them.

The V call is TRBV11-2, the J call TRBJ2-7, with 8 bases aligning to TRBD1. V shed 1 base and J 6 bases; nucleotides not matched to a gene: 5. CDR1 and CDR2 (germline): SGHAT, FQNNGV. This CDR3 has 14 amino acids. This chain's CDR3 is CASSLGDRGSEQYF. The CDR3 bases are TGTGCCAGCAGCTTAGGAGACAGGGGAAGCGAGCAGTACTTC. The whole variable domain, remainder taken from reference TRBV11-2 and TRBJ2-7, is EAGVAQSPRYKIIEKRQSVAFWCNPISGHATLYWYQQILGQGPKLLIQFQNNGVVDDSQLPKDRFSAERLKGVDSTLKIQPAKLEDSAVYLCASSLGDRGSEQYFGPGTRLTVT.

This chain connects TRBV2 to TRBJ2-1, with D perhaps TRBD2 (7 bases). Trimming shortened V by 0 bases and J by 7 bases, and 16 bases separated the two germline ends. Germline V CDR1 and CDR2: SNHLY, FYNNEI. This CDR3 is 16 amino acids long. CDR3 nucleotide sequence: TGTGCCAGCAGTGAAGCTAAGGGGGAGGGCCGGAATGAGCAGTTCTTC. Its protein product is CASSEAKGEGRNEQFF. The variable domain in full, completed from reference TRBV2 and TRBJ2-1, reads EPEVTQTPSHQVTQMGQEVILRCVPISNHLYFYWYRQILGQKVEFLVSFYNNEISEKSEIFDDQFSVERPDGSNFTLKIRSTKLEDSAMYFCASSEAKGEGRNEQFFGPGTRLTVL.

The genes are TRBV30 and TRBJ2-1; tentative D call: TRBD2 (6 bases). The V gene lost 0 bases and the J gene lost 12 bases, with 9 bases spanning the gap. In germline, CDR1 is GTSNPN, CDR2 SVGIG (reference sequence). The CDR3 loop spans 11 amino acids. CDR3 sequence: CAWSVPGRQFF. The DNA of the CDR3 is TGTGCCTGGAGTGTACCCGGGAGGCAGTTCTTC. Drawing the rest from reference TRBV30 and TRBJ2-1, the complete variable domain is SQTIHQWPATLVQPVGSPLSLECTVEGTSNPNLYWYRQAAGRGLQLLFYSVGIGQISSEVPQNLSASRPQDRQFILSSKKLLLSDSGFYLCAWSVPGRQFFGPGTRLTVL.

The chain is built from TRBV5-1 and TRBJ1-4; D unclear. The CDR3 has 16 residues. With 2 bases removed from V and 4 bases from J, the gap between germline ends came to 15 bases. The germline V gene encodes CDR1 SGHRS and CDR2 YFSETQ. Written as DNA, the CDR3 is TGCGCCAGCAGCTTAAATGGTCAGAGCCTTAATGAAAAACTGTTTTTT. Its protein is CASSLNGQSLNEKLFF.

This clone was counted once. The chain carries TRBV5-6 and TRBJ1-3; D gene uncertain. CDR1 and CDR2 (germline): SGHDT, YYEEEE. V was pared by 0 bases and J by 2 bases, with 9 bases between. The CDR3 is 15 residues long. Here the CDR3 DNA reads TGTGCCAGCAGCTTGGATCGGGGAGCTGGAAACACCATATATTTT. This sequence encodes CASSLDRGAGNTIYF. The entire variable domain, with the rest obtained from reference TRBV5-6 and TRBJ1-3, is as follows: DAGVTQSPTHLIKTRGQQVTLRCSPKSGHDTVSWYQQALGQGPQFIFQYYEEEERQRGNFPDRFSGHQFPNYSSELNVNALLLGDSALYLCASSLDRGAGNTIYFGEGSWLTVV.

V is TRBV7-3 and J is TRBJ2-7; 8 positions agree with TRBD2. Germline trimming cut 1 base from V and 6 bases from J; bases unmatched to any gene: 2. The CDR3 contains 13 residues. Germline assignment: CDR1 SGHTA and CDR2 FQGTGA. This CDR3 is CASSLMGTSEQYF. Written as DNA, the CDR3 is TGTGCCAGCAGCTTAATGGGGACTAGCGAGCAGTACTTC.

CDR3 DNA sequence: TGTGCCAGCAGCGTCGGGCATACTATCTCTAGCTCCTACAATGAGCAGTTCTTC. It encodes CASSVGHTISSSYNEQFF. The V and J genes are TRBV9 and TRBJ2-1; D not resolved. Germline V gene lookup returns CDR1 SGDLS and CDR2 YYNGEE. CDR3 length equals 18 residues. V gave up 2 bases and J gave up 0 bases, with 18 bases separating them.

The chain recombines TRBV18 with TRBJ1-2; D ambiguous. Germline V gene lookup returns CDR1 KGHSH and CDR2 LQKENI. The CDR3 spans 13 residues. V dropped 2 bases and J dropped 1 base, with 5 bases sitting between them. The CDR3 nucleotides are TGTGCCAGCTCACCATCGAGTAACTATGGCTACACCTTC. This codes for CASSPSSNYGYTF.